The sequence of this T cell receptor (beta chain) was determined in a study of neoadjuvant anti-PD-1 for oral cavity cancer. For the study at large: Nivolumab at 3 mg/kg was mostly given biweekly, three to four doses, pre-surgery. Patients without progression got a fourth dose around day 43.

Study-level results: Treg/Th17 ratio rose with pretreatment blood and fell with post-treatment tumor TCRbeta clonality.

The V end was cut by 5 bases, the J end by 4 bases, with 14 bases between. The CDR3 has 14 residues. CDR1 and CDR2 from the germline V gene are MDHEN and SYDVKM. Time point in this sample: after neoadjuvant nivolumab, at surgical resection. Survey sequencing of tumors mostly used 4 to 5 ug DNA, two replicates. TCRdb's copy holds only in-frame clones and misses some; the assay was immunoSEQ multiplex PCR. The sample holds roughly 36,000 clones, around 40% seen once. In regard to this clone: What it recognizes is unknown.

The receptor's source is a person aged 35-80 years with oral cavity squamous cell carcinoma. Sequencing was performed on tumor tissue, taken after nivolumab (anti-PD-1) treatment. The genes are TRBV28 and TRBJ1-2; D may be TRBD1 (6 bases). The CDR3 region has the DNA TGTGCCAGCAGTCGCACAGGGACGGGCTATGGCTACACCTTC. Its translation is CASSRTGTGYGYTF.